The clone carrying this T cell receptor (beta chain) came up many times. Its antigen is unknown. This entry belongs to a study of regulatory T cells in long-lasting Graves disease. For the study at large: Graves' patients, newly diagnosed, had taken antithyroid drugs under 3 months. Study outcomes and limitations: What was studied was peripheral blood only, and not thyroid tissue. Persistent disease exhibited a predilection for TRBV28, TRBJ1-2 and TRBJ2-5.

Sequencing libraries for TCR beta were prepared with iRepertoire HTBI primers and Arm-PCR of CDR3 regions. As originally analysed: The identification of about 68 TRBV and roughly 14 TRBJ segments was made across samples. TCRdb passed the multiplex PCR reads through MiXCR, listing each CDR3 protein once. In this record, the V and J calls reflect TCRdb's handling and not the investigators' own analysis. The sample includes about 300,000 distinct CDR3 sequences, 15% to 20% seen only once; the top ten take less than 40%. Documented time point: newly diagnosed GD, antithyroid drugs for less than 3 months. TCR sequences were obtained from RNA taken from PBMCs. In germline, CDR1 is MNHNS, CDR2 SASEGT. V lost 1 base, J lost 6 bases, and 5 bases stayed unmatched. CDR3 length equals 15 residues.

The clonotype originates from a female donor with Graves disease. The rearrangement links TRBV6-1 to TRBJ1-5; 8 nucleotides match TRBD1. The sample was peripheral blood mononuclear cells (PBMCs), taken at new diagnosis, from a patient treated with antithyroid drugs. The CDR3 protein is CASSEGAGGGQPQHF. The CDR3 nucleotides read TGTGCCAGCAGTGAAGGGGCAGGGGGCGGTCAGCCCCAGCATTTT.